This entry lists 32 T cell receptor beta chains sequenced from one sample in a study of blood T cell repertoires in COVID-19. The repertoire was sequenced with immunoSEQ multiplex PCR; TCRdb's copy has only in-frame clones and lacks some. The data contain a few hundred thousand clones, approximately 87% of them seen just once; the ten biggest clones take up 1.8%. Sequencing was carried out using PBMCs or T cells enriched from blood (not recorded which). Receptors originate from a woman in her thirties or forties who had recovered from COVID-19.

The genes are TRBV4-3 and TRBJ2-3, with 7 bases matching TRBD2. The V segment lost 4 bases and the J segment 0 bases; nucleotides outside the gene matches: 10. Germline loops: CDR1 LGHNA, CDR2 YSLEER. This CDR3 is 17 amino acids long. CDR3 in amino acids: CASSPGMLAASTDTQYF. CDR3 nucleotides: TGCGCCAGCAGCCCCGGAATGCTAGCGGCTAGCACAGATACGCAGTATTTT.

CDR3 protein: CASSQDRGDEKLFF. The DNA for the CDR3 is TGCGCCAGCAGCCAGGACAGGGGTGATGAAAAACTGTTTTTT. The chain couples TRBV4-3 to TRBJ1-4; 9 nucleotides agree with TRBD1. Germline V gene data show CDR1 as LGHNA and CDR2 as YSLEER. CDR3 length: 14 amino acids. V was pared by 3 bases and J by 6 bases, with 2 bases of the junction left unmatched.

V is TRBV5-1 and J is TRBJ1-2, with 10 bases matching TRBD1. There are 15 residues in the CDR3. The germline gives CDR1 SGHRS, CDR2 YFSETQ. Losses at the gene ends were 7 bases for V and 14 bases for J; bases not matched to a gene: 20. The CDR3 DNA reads TGCGCCAGCGGGGGGACAGGGGAGTCTAACGGGGCCCGGACCTTC. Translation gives CASGGTGESNGARTF.

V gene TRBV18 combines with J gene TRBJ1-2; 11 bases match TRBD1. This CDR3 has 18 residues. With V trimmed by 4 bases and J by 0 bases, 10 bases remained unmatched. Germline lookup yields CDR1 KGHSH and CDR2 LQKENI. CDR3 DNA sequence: TGTGCCAGCTCACGGACAGGGGGCGAGTACTTTACTAACTATGGCTACACCTTC. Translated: CASSRTGGEYFTNYGYTF.

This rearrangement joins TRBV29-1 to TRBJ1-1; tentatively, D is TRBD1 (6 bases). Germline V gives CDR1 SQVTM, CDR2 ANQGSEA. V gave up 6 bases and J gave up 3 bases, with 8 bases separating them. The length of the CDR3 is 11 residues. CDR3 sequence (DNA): TGCAGCGTACAGGGTTACACTGAAGCTTTCTTT. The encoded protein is CSVQGYTEAFF.

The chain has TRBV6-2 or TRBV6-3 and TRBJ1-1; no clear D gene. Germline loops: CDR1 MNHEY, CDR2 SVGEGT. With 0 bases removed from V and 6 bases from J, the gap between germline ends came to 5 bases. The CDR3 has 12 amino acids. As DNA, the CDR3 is TGTGCCAGCAGTTACTCGGGCGCTGAAGCTTTCTTT. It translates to CASSYSGAEAFF.

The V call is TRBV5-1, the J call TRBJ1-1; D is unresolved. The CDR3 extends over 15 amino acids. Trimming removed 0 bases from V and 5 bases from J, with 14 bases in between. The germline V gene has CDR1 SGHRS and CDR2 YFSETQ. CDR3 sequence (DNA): TGCGCCAGCAGCTTGGAAGCCCAGTCGGGAACTGAAGCTTTCTTT. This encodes CASSLEAQSGTEAFF.

CDR3 sequence (DNA): TGTGCCAGCAGCCCCGGGGCTAGCGGTAGCTACGAGCAGTACTTC. It specifies CASSPGASGSYEQYF. V is TRBV5-4 and J is TRBJ2-7, with 7 bases matching TRBD2. Germline V gene data show CDR1 as SGHNT and CDR2 as YYREEE (reference sequence). The CDR3 has 15 amino acids. Trimming cost V 4 bases and J 3 bases; bases outside gene matches: 10.

The CDR3 protein is CSARSNYEQYF. The CDR3 coding sequence is TGCAGTGCTAGATCCAACTACGAGCAGTACTTC. This sequence joins TRBV20-1 and TRBJ2-7; no reliable D call. Germline V gives CDR1 DFQATT, CDR2 SNEGSKA (reference sequence). Trimming stripped 2 bases from V and 3 bases from J, with 5 bases between. This CDR3 has 11 residues.

For the CDR3, the DNA is TGTGCCAGCAGCTTAATCGTTGAGCTGTTTTTT. Amino acid sequence: CASSLIVELFF. The rearrangement joins TRBV7-9 to TRBJ2-2; D ambiguous. The CDR3 sequence is 11 residues long. Germline V lookup: CDR1 SEHNR, CDR2 FQNEAQ (reference sequence). With 2 bases removed from V and 11 bases from J, the gap between germline ends came to 6 bases. The full variable domain, completed using reference TRBV7-9 and TRBJ2-2, is DTGVSQNPRHKITKRGQNVTFRCDPISEHNRLYWYRQTLGQGPEFLTYFQNEAQLEKSRLLSDRFSAERPKGSFSTLEIQRTEQGDSAMYLCASSLIVELFFGEGSRLTVL.

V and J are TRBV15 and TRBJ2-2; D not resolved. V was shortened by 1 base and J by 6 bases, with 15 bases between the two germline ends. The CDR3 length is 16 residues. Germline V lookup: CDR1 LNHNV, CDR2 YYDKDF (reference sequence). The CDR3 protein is CATSRVGFAESGELFF. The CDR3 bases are TGTGCCACCAGCAGAGTCGGGTTTGCCGAATCCGGGGAGCTGTTTTTT.

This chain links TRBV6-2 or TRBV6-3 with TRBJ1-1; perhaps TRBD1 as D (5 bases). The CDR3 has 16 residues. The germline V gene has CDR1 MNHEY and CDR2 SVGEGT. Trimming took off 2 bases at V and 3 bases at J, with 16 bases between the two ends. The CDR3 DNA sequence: TGTGCCAGCAGTTACAATTCCGGCCGGGGGGACACTGAAGCTTTCTTT. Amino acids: CASSYNSGRGDTEAFF.

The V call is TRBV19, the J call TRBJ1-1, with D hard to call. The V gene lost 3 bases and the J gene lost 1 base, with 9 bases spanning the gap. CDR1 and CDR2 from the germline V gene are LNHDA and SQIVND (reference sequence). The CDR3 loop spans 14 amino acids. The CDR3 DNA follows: TGTGCCAGTAGTATTCTACGGGGGAACACTGAAGCTTTCTTT. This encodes CASSILRGNTEAFF.

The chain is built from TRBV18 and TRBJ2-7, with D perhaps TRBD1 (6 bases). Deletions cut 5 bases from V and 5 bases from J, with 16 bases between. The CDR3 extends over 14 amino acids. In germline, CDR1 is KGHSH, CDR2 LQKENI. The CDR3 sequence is CASSSDSYRDEQYF. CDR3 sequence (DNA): TGTGCCAGCTCATCCGACTCCTACAGGGACGAGCAGTACTTC.

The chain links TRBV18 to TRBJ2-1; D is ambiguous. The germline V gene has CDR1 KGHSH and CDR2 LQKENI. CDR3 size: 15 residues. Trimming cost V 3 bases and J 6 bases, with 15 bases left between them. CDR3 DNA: TGTGCCAGCTCACCTTCGGGTAGCTCGGGCAATGAGCAGTTCTTC. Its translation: CASSPSGSSGNEQFF.

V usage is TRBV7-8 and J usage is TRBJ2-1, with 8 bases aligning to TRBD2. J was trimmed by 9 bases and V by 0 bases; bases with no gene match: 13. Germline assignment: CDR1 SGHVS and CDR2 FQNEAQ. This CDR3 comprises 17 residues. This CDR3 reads CASSLAERETGGGEQFF. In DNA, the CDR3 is TGTGCCAGCAGCTTAGCGGAGCGGGAGACCGGGGGTGGTGAGCAGTTCTTC.

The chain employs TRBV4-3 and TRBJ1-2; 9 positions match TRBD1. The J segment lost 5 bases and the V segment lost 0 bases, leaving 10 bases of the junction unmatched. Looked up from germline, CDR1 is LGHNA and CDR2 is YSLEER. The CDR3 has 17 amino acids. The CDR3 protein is CASSQDLEGQGGYGYTF. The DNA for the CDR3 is TGCGCCAGCAGCCAAGATTTGGAGGGACAGGGAGGGTATGGCTACACCTTC.

CDR3 nucleotide sequence: TGTGCCATCAGTTCTGCGGTGACAGGGTGGGAAAAACTGTTTTTT. This codes for CAISSAVTGWEKLFF. This chain connects TRBV10-3 to TRBJ1-4, with 7 positions matching TRBD1. The junction had 11 bases not matched to a gene; V was cut back by 5 bases and J by 8 bases. CDR1 and CDR2 (germline): ENHRY, SYGVKD. The CDR3 sequence is 15 residues long.

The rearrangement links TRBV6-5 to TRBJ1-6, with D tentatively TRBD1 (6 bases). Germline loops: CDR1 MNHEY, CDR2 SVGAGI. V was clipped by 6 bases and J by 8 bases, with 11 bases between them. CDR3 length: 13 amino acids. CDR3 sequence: CASRQGTYSPLHF. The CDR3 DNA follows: TGTGCCAGCAGGCAGGGGACCTATTCACCCCTCCACTTT.

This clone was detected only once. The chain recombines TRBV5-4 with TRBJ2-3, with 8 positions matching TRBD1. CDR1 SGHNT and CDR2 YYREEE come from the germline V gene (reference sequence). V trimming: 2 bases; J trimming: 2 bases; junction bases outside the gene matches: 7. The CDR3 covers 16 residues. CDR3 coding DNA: TGTGCCAGCAGCTTCCGGGACAGGCCGATCACAGATACGCAGTATTTT. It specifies CASSFRDRPITDTQYF. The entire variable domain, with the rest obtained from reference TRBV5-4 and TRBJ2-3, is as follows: ETGVTQSPTHLIKTRGQQVTLRCSSQSGHNTVSWYQQALGQGPQFIFQYYREEENGRGNFPPRFSGLQFPNYSSELNVNALELDDSALYLCASSFRDRPITDTQYFGPGTRLTVL.

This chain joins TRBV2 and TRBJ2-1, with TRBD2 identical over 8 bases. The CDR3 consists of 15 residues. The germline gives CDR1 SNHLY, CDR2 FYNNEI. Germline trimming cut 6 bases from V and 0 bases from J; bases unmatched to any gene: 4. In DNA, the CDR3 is TGTGCCAGCAGGGTCACTAGCGGCTCCTACAATGAGCAGTTCTTC. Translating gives CASRVTSGSYNEQFF.

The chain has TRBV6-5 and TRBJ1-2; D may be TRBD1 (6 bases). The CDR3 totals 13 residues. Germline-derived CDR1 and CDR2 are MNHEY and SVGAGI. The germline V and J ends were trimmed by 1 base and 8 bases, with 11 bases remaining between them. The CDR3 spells CASSYLGQPGYTF. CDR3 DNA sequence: TGTGCCAGCAGTTACTTGGGACAACCGGGCTACACCTTC.

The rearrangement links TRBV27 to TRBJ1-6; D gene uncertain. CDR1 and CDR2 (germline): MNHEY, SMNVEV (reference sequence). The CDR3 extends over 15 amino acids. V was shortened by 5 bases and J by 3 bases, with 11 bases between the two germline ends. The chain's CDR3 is CASSRPRDYNSPLHF. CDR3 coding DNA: TGTGCCAGCAGTCGCCCCCGGGACTATAATTCACCCCTCCACTTT.

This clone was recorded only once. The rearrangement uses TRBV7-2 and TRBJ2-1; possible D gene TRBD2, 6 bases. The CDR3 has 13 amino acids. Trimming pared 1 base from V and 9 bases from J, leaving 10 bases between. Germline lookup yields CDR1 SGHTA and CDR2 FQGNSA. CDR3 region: CASSLGEVAEQFF. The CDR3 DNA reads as TGTGCCAGCAGCTTAGGGGAGGTGGCTGAGCAGTTCTTC.

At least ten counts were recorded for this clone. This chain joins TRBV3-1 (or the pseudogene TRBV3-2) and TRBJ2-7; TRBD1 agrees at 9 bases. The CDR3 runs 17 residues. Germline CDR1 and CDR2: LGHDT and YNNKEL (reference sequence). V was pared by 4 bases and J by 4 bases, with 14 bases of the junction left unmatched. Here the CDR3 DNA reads TGTGCCAGCAGCCGCGTTTCCGGGACAGGGTATGGGTACGAGCAGTACTTC. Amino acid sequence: CASSRVSGTGYGYEQYF.

The CDR3 protein is CASRGTNSNQPQHF. DNA for the CDR3: TGTGCCAGTAGAGGGACAAATAGCAATCAGCCCCAGCATTTT. The V gene is TRBV6-5, the J gene TRBJ1-5; possible D gene TRBD1, 6 bases. V dropped 9 bases and J dropped 0 bases, with 12 bases sitting between them. CDR1 and CDR2 from the germline V gene are MNHEY and SVGAGI. The CDR3 consists of 14 residues.

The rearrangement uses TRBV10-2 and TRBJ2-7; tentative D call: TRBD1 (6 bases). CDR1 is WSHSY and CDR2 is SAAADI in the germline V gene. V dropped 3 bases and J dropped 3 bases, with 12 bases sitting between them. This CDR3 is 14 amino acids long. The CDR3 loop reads CASSDRGDNYEQYF. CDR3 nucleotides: TGCGCCAGCAGTGATCGAGGGGACAACTACGAGCAGTACTTC.

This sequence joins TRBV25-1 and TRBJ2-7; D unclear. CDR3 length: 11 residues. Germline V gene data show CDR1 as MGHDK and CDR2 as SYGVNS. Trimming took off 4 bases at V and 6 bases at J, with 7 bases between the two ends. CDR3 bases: TGTGCCAGCAGTGGGAGTCTCGAGCAGTACTTC. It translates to CASSGSLEQYF.

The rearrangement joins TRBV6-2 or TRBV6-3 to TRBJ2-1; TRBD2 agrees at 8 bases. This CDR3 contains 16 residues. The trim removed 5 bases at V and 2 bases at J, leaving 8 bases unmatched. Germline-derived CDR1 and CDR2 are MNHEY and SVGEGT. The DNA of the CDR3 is TGTGCCAGCAGTGTATCTAGCGGGCGTGCCTACAATGAGCAGTTCTTC. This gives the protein CASSVSSGRAYNEQFF.

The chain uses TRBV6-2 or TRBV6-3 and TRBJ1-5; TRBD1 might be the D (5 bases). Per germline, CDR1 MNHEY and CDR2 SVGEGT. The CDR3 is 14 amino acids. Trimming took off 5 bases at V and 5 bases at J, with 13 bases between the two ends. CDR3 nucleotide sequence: TGTGCCAGCAGTCCCTCTTGGGGGGATCAGCCCCAGCATTTT. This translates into CASSPSWGDQPQHF.

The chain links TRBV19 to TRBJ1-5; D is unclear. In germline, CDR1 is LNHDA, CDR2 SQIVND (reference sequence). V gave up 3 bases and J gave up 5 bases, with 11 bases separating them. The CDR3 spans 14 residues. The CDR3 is CASSMWQVHQPQHF. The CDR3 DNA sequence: TGTGCCAGTAGTATGTGGCAGGTCCATCAGCCCCAGCATTTT.

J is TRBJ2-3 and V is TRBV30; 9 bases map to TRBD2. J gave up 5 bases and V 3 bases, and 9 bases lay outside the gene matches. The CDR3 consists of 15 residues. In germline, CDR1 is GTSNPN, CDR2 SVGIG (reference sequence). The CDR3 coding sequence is TGTGCCTGGAGCCTAGCGGGAAAAAGATTAGATACGCAGTATTTT. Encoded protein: CAWSLAGKRLDTQYF.